This T cell receptor (beta chain) is drawn from a study of Ad26.COV2.S vaccination and SARS-CoV-2 variants (dated by TCRdb to the early 2020s). General notes on the study: Vaccine-arm donors came from COV1001, a multicentre, randomized, double-blind, placebo-controlled phase I-IIa trial of Ad26.COV2.S in healthy adults. Ad26.COV2.S was administered intramuscularly at a dose of 5x10^10 or 1x10^11 viral particles, either as one shot or as two shots given 56 days apart. A total of approximately 30 samples were included in the TCR-sequenced set, comprising roughly 19 Ad26.COV2.S vaccine recipients, 5 placebo recipients and 8 SARS-CoV-2 convalescent individuals. Trial participants were randomized into five groups of five, in which low-dose or high-dose Ad26.COV2.S was given once or twice, or placebo was given on both occasions. Investigators did not know the trial group allocation while performing experiments and assessing outcomes. Sequencing of the TCRbeta repertoire served to evaluate the specificity and breadth of SARS-CoV-2-reactive T cell receptors following Ad26.COV2.S vaccination.

Study-level results and caveats: Substantial breadth of spike-specific CD8+ and CD4+ T cell responses was reported after vaccination. Comparable non-spike TCR breadth was observed between vaccine and placebo recipients, consistent with only spike being contained in the vaccine. Higher spike-specific TCR breadth was observed in Ad26.COV2.S recipients than in placebo recipients (P = 0.0014). The study lacked the statistical power to compare responses across vaccine doses or regimens. The authors noted that total T cell responses may have been underestimated by the TCR breadth and depth analyses.

The sample's treatment or condition label, in plain terms: roughly 19 received Ad26.COV2.S at low or high dose, single or two shots; five or six received placebo; per-sample allocation not given. For vaccine and placebo recipients, the sequenced repertoires came from samples collected on day 63 after the first injection. Between 29 July and 7 August 2020, Cohort 1b enrolled approximately 26 adults aged 18-55 years at one site in Boston, USA. As a vaccine, Ad26.COV2.S was a replication-incompetent adenovirus type 26 vector that expressed a prefusion-stabilized SARS-CoV-2 spike protein derived from the original Wuhan strain. The germline V gene (reference sequence) provides CDR1 SGHNT and CDR2 YYREEE. Its CDR3 holds 15 amino acids, cysteine through phenylalanine. CDR3 DNA is the only sequence kept; it has 45 bases, read in frame from the first base. Compared with germline, V lacks 4 bases and J lacks 2 bases; bases without a gene match: 7.

TCRbeta CDR3 regions were sequenced with the immunoSEQ Assay. After extraction, genomic DNA underwent amplification by bias-controlled multiplex PCR, followed by high-throughput sequencing. In the paper's pipeline: Collapsing and filtering of sequences were performed to quantify the absolute abundance of each unique TCRbeta CDR3 region. T cell fraction was estimated by normalizing TCRbeta template counts to usable DNA, with usable DNA measured through amplification of reference genes found in all nucleated cells. Repertoire TCRs were annotated as SARS-CoV-2-specific when V gene, CDR3 amino acid sequence and J gene were exactly matched to a known reactive TCR set. The reference SARS-CoV-2 TCR set was obtained from MIRA and was filtered for enrichment in COVID-19-positive ImmuneCODE repertoires, whereby public or cross-reactive TCRs were removed. Drawing on the MIRA antigens, annotated TCRs were analysed further at the level of specific ORF or position within ORF. Breadth was defined as the number of annotated unique rearrangements divided by the total number of unique productive rearrangements, and depth was defined as the summed frequency of the annotated unique rearrangements. Two-sided Wilcoxon rank-sum tests were applied when comparing TCR breadth between groups. In TCRdb, the immuneACCESS table is reduced to in-frame sequences with V and J assigned. These tables do not hold every clone; where another copy was compared, an unresolved V gene accounts for under half, and the others remain unexplained. That table gives V, J and clone size, and the DNA gave D and trimming. The sample has around 450,000 clones on record, approximately 90% of them singletons. The ten largest clones capture approximately 4% of the sample.

Points on this clone: Its antigen specificity is not known. Per-nucleotide qualities are absent, and no much larger clonotype sits a single base away.

This clonotype was sampled from a person aged 18-65 years who received the Ad26.COV2.S COVID-19 vaccine or a placebo. This specimen consisted of peripheral blood, obtained in a trial of Ad26.COV2.S vaccine versus placebo. The V and J segments used are TRBV5-4 and TRBJ2-3, and TRBD1 aligns with 7 junction nucleotides. The CDR3 has the sequence CASSPGTAFTDTQYF. The DNA is as follows: TGTGCCAGCAGCCCAGGGACAGCCTTCACAGATACGCAGTATTTT.